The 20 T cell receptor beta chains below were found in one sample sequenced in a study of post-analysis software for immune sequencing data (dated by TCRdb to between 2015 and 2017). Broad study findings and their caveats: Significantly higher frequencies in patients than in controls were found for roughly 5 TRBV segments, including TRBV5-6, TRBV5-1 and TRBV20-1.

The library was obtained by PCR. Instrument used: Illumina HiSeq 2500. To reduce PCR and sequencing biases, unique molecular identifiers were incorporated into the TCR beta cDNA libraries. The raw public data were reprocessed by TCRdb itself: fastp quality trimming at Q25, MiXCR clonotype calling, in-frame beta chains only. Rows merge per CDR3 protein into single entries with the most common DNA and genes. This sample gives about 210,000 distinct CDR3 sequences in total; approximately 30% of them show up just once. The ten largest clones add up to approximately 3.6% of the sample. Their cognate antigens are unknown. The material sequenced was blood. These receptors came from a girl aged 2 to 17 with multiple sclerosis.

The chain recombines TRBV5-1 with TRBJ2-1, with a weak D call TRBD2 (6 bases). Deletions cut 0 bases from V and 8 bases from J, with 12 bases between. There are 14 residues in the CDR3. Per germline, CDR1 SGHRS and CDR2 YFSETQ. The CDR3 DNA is TGCGCCAGCAGCTTGGAAGGAGGGGTGGATGAGCAGTTCTTC. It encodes CASSLEGGVDEQFF.

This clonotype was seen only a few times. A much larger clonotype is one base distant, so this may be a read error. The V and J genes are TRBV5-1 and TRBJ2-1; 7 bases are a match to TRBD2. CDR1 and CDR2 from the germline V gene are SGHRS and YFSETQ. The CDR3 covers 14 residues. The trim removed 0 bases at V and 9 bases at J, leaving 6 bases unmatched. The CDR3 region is CASSLAGLGGEQFF. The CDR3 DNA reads TGCGCCAGCAGCTTGGCCGGACTAGGTGGTGAGCAGTTCTTC.

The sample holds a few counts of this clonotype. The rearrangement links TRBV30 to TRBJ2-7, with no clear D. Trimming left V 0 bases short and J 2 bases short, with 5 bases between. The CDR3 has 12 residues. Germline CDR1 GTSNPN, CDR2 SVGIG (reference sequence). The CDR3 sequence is CAWSVRPYEQYF. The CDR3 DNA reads TGTGCCTGGAGTGTACGACCCTACGAGCAGTACTTC.

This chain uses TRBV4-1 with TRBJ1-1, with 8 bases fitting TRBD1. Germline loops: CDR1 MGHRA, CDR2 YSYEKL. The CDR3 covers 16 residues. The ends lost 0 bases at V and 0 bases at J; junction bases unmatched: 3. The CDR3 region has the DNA TGCGCCAGCAGCCAAGAGTGGACAGGGCTGAACACTGAAGCTTTCTTT. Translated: CASSQEWTGLNTEAFF.

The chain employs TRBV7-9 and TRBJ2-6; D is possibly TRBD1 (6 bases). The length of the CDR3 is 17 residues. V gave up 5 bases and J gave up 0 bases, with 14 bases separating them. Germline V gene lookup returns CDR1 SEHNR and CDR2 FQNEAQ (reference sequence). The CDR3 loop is CASSQSVGASGANVLTF. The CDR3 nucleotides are TGTGCCAGCAGCCAAAGCGTGGGGGCCTCTGGGGCCAACGTCCTGACTTTC.

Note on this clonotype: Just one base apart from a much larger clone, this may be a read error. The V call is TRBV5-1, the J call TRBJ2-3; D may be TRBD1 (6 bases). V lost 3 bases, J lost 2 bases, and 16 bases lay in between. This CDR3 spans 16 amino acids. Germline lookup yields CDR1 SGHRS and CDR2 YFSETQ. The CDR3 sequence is CASSWGDRNSTDTQYF. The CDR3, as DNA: TGCGCCAGCAGCTGGGGCGACAGGAATTCCACAGATACGCAGTATTTT.

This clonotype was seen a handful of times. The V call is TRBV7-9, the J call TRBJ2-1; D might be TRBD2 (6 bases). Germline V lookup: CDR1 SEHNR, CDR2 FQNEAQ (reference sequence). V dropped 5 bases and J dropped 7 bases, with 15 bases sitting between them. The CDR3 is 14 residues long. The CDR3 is CASSPTWGVNEQFF. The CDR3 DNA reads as TGTGCCAGCAGCCCTACGTGGGGGGTTAATGAGCAGTTCTTC.

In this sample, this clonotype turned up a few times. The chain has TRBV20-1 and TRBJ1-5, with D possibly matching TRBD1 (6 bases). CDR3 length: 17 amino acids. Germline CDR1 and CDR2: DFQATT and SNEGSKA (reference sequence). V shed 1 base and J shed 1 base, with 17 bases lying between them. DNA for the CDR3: TGCAGTGCTAGAGTTGCTCACAGGGTTGAGAGCAATCAGCCCCAGCATTTT. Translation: CSARVAHRVESNQPQHF.

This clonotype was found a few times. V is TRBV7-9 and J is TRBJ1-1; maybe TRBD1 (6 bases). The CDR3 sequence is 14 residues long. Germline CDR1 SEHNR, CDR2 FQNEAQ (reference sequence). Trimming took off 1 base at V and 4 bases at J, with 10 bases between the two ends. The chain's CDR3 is CASSLEGGVTEAFF. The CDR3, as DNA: TGTGCCAGCAGCTTAGAAGGGGGAGTCACTGAAGCTTTCTTT.

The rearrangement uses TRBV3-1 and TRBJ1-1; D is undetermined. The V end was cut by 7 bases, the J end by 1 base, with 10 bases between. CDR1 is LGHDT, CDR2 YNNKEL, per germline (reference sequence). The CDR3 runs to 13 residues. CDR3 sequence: CASTKTENTEAFF. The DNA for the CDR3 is TGTGCCAGCACCAAGACTGAGAACACTGAAGCTTTCTTT.

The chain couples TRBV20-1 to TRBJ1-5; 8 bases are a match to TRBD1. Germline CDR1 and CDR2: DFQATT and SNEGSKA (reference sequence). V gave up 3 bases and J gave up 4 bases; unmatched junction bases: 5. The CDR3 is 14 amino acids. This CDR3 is CSASRDRINQPQHF. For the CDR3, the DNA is TGCAGTGCTAGCCGGGACAGGATAAATCAGCCCCAGCATTTT.

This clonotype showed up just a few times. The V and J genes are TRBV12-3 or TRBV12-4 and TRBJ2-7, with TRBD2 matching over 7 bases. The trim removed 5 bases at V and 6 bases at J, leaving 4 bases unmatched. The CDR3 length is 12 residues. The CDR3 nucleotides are TGTGCCAGCAGTGCCGGGGGGTCCGAGCAGTACTTC. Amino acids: CASSAGGSEQYF.

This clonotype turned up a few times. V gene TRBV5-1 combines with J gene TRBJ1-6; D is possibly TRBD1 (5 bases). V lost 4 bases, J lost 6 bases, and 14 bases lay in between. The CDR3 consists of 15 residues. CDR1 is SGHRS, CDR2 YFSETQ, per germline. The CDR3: CASSLGGSANSPLHF. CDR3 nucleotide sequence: TGCGCCAGCAGCCTCGGGGGTTCGGCTAATTCACCCCTCCACTTT. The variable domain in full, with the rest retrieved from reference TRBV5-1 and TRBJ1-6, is KAGVTQTPRYLIKTRGQQVTLSCSPISGHRSVSWYQQTPGQGLQFLFEYFSETQRNKGNFPGRFSGRQFSNSRSEMNVSTLELGDSALYLCASSLGGSANSPLHFGNGTRLTVT.

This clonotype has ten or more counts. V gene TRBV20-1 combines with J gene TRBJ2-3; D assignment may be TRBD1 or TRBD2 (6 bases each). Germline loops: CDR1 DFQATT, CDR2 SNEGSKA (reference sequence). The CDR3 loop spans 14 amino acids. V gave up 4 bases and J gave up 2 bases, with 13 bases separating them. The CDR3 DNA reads TGCAGTGCTACGCTGCGGGGACACACAGATACGCAGTATTTT. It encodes CSATLRGHTDTQYF.

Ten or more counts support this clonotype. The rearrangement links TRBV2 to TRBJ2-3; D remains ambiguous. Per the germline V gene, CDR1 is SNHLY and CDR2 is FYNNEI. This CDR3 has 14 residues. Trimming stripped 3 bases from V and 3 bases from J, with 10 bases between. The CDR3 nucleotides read TGTGCCAGCAGTGACGAACAGTCGACAGATACGCAGTATTTT. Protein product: CASSDEQSTDTQYF. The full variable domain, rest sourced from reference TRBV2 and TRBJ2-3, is EPEVTQTPSHQVTQMGQEVILRCVPISNHLYFYWYRQILGQKVEFLVSFYNNEISEKSEIFDDQFSVERPDGSNFTLKIRSTKLEDSAMYFCASSDEQSTDTQYFGPGTRLTVL.

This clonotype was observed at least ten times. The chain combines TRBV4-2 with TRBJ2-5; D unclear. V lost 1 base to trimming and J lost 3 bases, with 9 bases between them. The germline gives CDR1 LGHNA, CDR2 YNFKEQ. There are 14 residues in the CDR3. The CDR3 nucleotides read TGTGCCAGCAGCCAAGCGGATAGTGAAGAGACCCAGTACTTC. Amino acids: CASSQADSEETQYF.

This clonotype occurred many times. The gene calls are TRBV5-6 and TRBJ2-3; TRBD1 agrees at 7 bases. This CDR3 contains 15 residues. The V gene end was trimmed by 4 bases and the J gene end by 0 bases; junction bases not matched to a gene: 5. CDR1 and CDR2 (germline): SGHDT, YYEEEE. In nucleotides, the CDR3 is TGTGCCAGCAGCCCACGACAGGGTAGCACAGATACGCAGTATTTT. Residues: CASSPRQGSTDTQYF.

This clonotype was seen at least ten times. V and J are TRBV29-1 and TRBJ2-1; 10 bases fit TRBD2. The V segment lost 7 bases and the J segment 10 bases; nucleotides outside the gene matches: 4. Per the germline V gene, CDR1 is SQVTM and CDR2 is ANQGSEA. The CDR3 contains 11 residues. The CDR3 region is CSAGLAAEQFF. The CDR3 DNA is TGCAGCGCTGGACTAGCGGCCGAGCAGTTCTTC.

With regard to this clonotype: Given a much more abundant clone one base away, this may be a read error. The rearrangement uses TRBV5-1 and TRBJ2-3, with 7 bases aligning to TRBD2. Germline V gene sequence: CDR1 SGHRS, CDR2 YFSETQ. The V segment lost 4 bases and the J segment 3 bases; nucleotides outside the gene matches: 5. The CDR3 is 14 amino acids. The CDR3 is CASSHGGSTDTQYF. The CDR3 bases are TGCGCCAGCAGCCACGGGGGGTCGACAGATACGCAGTATTTT. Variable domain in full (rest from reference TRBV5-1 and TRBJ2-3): KAGVTQTPRYLIKTRGQQVTLSCSPISGHRSVSWYQQTPGQGLQFLFEYFSETQRNKGNFPGRFSGRQFSNSRSEMNVSTLELGDSALYLCASSHGGSTDTQYFGPGTRLTVL.

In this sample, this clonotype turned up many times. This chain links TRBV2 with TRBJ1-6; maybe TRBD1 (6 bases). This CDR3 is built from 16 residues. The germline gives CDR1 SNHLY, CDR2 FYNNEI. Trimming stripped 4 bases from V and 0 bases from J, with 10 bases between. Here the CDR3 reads CASSATGNSYNSPLHF. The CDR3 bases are TGTGCCAGCAGTGCCACAGGGAACTCCTATAATTCACCCCTCCACTTT.